The 13 T cell receptor beta chains listed next were all sequenced from one sample in a study of CD8 T cells in ankylosing spondylitis. No antigen is known for these receptors. TCRdb itself ran the 5' RACE reads through MiXCR, one entry per CDR3 protein. The table shows about 840,000 distinct CDR3 sequences, with about 10% occurring only once. Study-level findings and limits: What seemed typical of ankylosing spondylitis blood was a TCR beta motif built from fewer than ten highly homologous variants.

The sequenced material came from blood, either unsorted or a sorted T cell fraction (not recorded which). Receptor source: a male donor with ankylosing spondylitis.

This clonotype came up many times. The V and J genes are TRBV20-1 and TRBJ2-5, with 7 bases aligning to TRBD1. Germline loops: CDR1 DFQATT, CDR2 SNEGSKA (reference sequence). After removal of 6 bases from V and 4 bases from J, the junction contained 8 bases not matched to a gene. This CDR3 comprises 13 residues. The CDR3 DNA is TGCAGTGCGTTACAGGGGTTAGGAGAGACCCAGTACTTC. Amino acid sequence: CSALQGLGETQYF.

This clonotype has ten or more counts. The J gene is TRBJ2-2, the V gene TRBV12-3 or TRBV12-4; D is perhaps TRBD2 (5 bases). There are 13 residues in the CDR3. Trimming shortened V by 5 bases and J by 6 bases, and 10 bases separated the two germline ends. In DNA form, the CDR3 reads TGTGCCAGCAGTGGGAGTCCCGCCGGGGAGCTGTTTTTT. Its translation is CASSGSPAGELFF.

This clonotype was counted between two and nine times. The chain joins TRBV5-1 to TRBJ1-2; maybe TRBD1 (6 bases). The CDR3 is 18 residues long. V was clipped by 0 bases and J by 1 base, with 19 bases between them. The germline gives CDR1 SGHRS, CDR2 YFSETQ. CDR3 amino acids: CASSLGLSSDSFNYGYTF. The CDR3 DNA reads as TGCGCCAGCAGCTTGGGCCTGTCTTCGGACAGTTTTAACTATGGCTACACCTTC.

This chain joins TRBV24-1 and TRBJ2-5; 7 positions agree with TRBD2. The CDR3 totals 16 residues. J was trimmed by 7 bases and V by 3 bases; bases with no gene match: 13. Germline CDR1 KGHDR, CDR2 SFDVKD. DNA of the CDR3: TGTGCCACCAGTGATGCGACCGACTACCGCGGGGGGACCCAGTACTTC. This encodes CATSDATDYRGGTQYF.

A few counts support this clonotype. The rearrangement joins TRBV13 to TRBJ2-7; 7 bases are a match to TRBD1. Germline-derived CDR1 and CDR2 are PRHDT and FYEKMQ (reference sequence). The CDR3 runs 15 residues. V shed 5 bases and J 7 bases; nucleotides not matched to a gene: 14. In DNA form, the CDR3 reads TGTGCCAGCAGCAGATTCCCTGGGACAGACGGGGAGCAGTACTTC. As protein: CASSRFPGTDGEQYF.

This chain connects TRBV6-5 to TRBJ1-5; 7 positions agree with TRBD1. Germline lookup yields CDR1 MNHEY and CDR2 SVGAGI. The CDR3 spans 14 residues. V shed 3 bases and J 8 bases; nucleotides not matched to a gene: 7. CDR3 in amino acids: CASSYRQGAKPQHF. The CDR3 nucleotides are TGTGCCAGCAGTTATCGACAGGGTGCGAAGCCCCAGCATTTT.

The chain carries TRBV24-1 and TRBJ2-7, with D tentatively TRBD2 (6 bases). CDR3 size: 14 residues. V was trimmed by 3 bases and J by 2 bases, leaving 10 bases between them. Germline CDR1 and CDR2: KGHDR and SFDVKD. This CDR3 is CATSDPGRAYEQYF. The CDR3, as DNA: TGTGCCACCAGTGATCCCGGGAGAGCCTACGAGCAGTACTTC.

This clonotype occurred a few times. The V call is TRBV4-3, the J call TRBJ1-4, with D unclear. Deletions cut 0 bases from V and 5 bases from J, with 7 bases between. Per germline, CDR1 LGHNA and CDR2 YSLEER. The CDR3 has 14 residues. The CDR3 region is CASSQEGQNEKLFF. DNA for the CDR3: TGCGCCAGCAGCCAAGAAGGGCAGAATGAAAAACTGTTTTTT.

This clonotype was counted many times. Its ends do not fully match the called genes, so a read error is possible. In nucleotides, the CDR3 is TGTGCTAGCAGCTTCTCAGGGAACTCTGGGGCCAACGTCCTGACTTTC. It is translated as CASSFSGNSGANVLTF. The chain recombines TRBV7-7 with TRBJ2-6, with a tentative D call TRBD1 (5 bases). Looked up from germline, CDR1 is SSHAT and CDR2 is FNYEAQ (reference sequence). This CDR3 comprises 16 residues.

V is TRBV6-1 and J is TRBJ2-7, with D unresolved. Germline V gene data show CDR1 as MNHNS and CDR2 as SASEGT. CDR3 length: 12 residues. V was shortened by 7 bases and J by 3 bases, with 10 bases between the two germline ends. The CDR3 nucleotides are TGTGCCAGCACGATGGGGTTCTACGAGCAGTACTTC. Encoded protein: CASTMGFYEQYF.

Only a few counts were recorded for this clonotype. The J gene is TRBJ2-6, the V gene TRBV4-3; no reliable D call. Germline loops: CDR1 LGHNA, CDR2 YSLEER. The V end was cut by 0 bases, the J end by 3 bases, with 6 bases between. This CDR3 has 15 residues. Here the CDR3 reads CASSQEGHGANVLTF. Written as DNA, the CDR3 is TGCGCCAGCAGCCAAGAAGGCCATGGGGCCAACGTCCTGACTTTC.

The rearrangement links TRBV15 to TRBJ2-7; a weak D match, TRBD1 (5 bases). CDR1 and CDR2 (germline): LNHNV, YYDKDF (reference sequence). V lost 3 bases and J 1 base, leaving 10 bases between the germline ends. This CDR3 is built from 14 residues. The CDR3 reads CATSRGPGSYEQYF. As DNA, the CDR3 is TGTGCCACCAGCAGGGGCCCAGGGTCCTACGAGCAGTACTTC.

This clonotype has a handful of counts. CDR3 amino acids: CASSLVVTTDPGGYTF. CDR3 DNA: TGCGCCAGCAGCTTGGTCGTGACGACTGACCCGGGTGGCTACACCTTC. The chain couples TRBV5-1 to TRBJ1-2; D is undetermined. CDR1 and CDR2 from the germline V gene are SGHRS and YFSETQ. The CDR3 contains 16 residues. Trimming shortened V by 0 bases and J by 7 bases, and 19 bases separated the two germline ends.